These 32 T cell receptor beta chains were sequenced from one sample in a study of human T cells and chemical hapten exposure. The time point is: patch test 1, 2 weeks after DPC sensitization. Specified treatment: therapeutic diphenylcyclopropenone sensitization with weekly scalp DPC. TCRdb redid the calling of the RACE reads with MiXCR, one entry per CDR3 protein. Among approximately 80,000 distinct CDR3 sequences listed, around a tenth were seen once. The material was whole blood, obtained in connection with sensitization to the hapten diphenylcyclopropenone (DPC). All receptors derive from a woman aged 50 to 65 with alopecia areata. Some clones in this sample may be carry-over from other donors' samples.

This clonotype was detected a few times. The V and J genes are TRBV12-3 or TRBV12-4 and TRBJ2-5; tentatively, D is TRBD1 or TRBD2 (5 bases each). V shed 5 bases and J shed 1 base, with 14 bases lying between them. CDR3 length equals 15 residues. The CDR3 bases are TGTGCCAGCAGTCGACGGGACGGGATCCAAGAGACCCAGTACTTC. It yields the protein CASSRRDGIQETQYF.

The sample holds a few counts of this clonotype. V and J are TRBV27 and TRBJ2-7; 7 bases fit TRBD1. Germline V lookup: CDR1 MNHEY, CDR2 SMNVEV (reference sequence). CDR3 length: 13 residues. V lost 4 bases and J lost 9; bases outside the gene matches: 9. The CDR3 DNA follows: TGTGCCAGCAGTTGGGGAACAGGGGTCGGGCAGTACTTC. Translation gives CASSWGTGVGQYF.

This clonotype was found a few times. The rearrangement joins TRBV20-1 to TRBJ2-3; possible D gene TRBD2, 5 bases. CDR1 is DFQATT and CDR2 is SNEGSKA in the germline V gene (reference sequence). The CDR3 has 15 residues. V lost 5 bases to trimming and J lost 1 base, with 16 bases between them. CDR3 region: CSAPRTGLGTDTQYF. CDR3 DNA sequence: TGCAGTGCTCCCCGGACGGGGTTGGGCACAGATACGCAGTATTTT.

The table lists this clonotype with a count of one. The V and J genes are TRBV20-1 and TRBJ2-1; D is undetermined. V lost 5 bases and J 6 bases, leaving 11 bases between the germline ends. This CDR3 region has 12 residues. From germline, CDR1 is DFQATT and CDR2 SNEGSKA (reference sequence). CDR3 nucleotides: TGCAGTGCTGCGCGAGGCCGCAATGAGCAGTTCTTC. Translation gives CSAARGRNEQFF.

V usage is TRBV29-1 and J usage is TRBJ2-5; 7 bases match TRBD2. Germline V gene sequence: CDR1 SQVTM, CDR2 ANQGSEA. The trim removed 4 bases at V and 0 bases at J, leaving 2 bases unmatched. The CDR3 contains 13 residues. The CDR3 is CSVAGGYQETQYF. CDR3 DNA: TGCAGCGTTGCGGGGGGTTACCAAGAGACCCAGTACTTC. The complete variable domain, with remaining parts taken from reference TRBV29-1 and TRBJ2-5, reads SAVISQKPSRDICQRGTSLTIQCQVDSQVTMMFWYRQQPGQSLTLIATANQGSEATYESGFVIDKFPISRPNLTFSTLTVSNMSPEDSSIYLCSVAGGYQETQYFGPGTRLLVL.

The chain has TRBV28 and TRBJ2-7, with a weak D call TRBD2 (6 bases). Germline CDR1 and CDR2: MDHEN and SYDVKM. Trimming removed 2 bases from V and 6 bases from J, with 8 bases in between. The CDR3 has 12 residues. The CDR3 nucleotides are TGTGCCAGCAGTTTAGGAGGGGCCGAGCAGTACTTC. Its protein product is CASSLGGAEQYF.

The rearrangement links TRBV7-9 to TRBJ2-7; TRBD1 agrees at 7 bases. The J segment lost 4 bases and the V segment lost 5 bases, leaving 11 bases of the junction unmatched. The CDR3 totals 15 residues. From germline, CDR1 is SEHNR and CDR2 FQNEAQ (reference sequence). The CDR3 protein is CASSPKGTVMYEQYF. The CDR3 DNA reads as TGTGCCAGCAGCCCAAAGGGGACAGTGATGTACGAGCAGTACTTC. The variable domain in full, with the rest retrieved from reference TRBV7-9 and TRBJ2-7, is DTGVSQNPRHKITKRGQNVTFRCDPISEHNRLYWYRQTLGQGPEFLTYFQNEAQLEKSRLLSDRFSAERPKGSFSTLEIQRTEQGDSAMYLCASSPKGTVMYEQYFGPGTRLTVT.

This clonotype occurred many times. This chain joins TRBV9 and TRBJ2-7; 8 positions agree with TRBD2. CDR3 length equals 10 residues. V lost 10 bases, J lost 5 bases, and 2 bases stayed unmatched. Per the germline V gene, CDR1 is SGDLS and CDR2 is YYNGEE. CDR3 residues: CAQRENEQYF. CDR3 DNA: TGTGCCCAGCGGGAGAACGAGCAGTACTTC.

This chain joins TRBV2 and TRBJ2-1; 10 bases map to TRBD2. This CDR3 has 17 residues. V shed 11 bases, J shed 0 bases, and the junction held 13 bases outside the gene matches. Looked up from germline, CDR1 is SNHLY and CDR2 is FYNNEI. Written as DNA, the CDR3 is TGTGCCCGAAGGCATAGCGGGGGGACAAGCTCCTACAATGAGCAGTTCTTC. This sequence encodes CARRHSGGTSSYNEQFF.

This clonotype appeared a few times. V gene TRBV28 combines with J gene TRBJ2-7, with 7 bases aligning to TRBD2. Germline V gives CDR1 MDHEN, CDR2 SYDVKM. CDR3 length: 14 amino acids. J was trimmed by 7 bases and V by 3 bases; bases with no gene match: 9. CDR3 coding DNA: TGTGCCAGCAGTTTCGGAGGGAGGGCCGTAGAGCAGTACTTC. The encoded protein is CASSFGGRAVEQYF.

In its sample, this clonotype was seen many times. The genes are TRBV29-1 and TRBJ1-2, with no clear D. CDR3 length: 15 amino acids. V was clipped by 0 bases and J by 4 bases, with 15 bases between them. Germline V gene sequence: CDR1 SQVTM, CDR2 ANQGSEA. The CDR3 reads CSVEDLADLGYGYTF. The CDR3 nucleotides read TGCAGCGTTGAAGACCTCGCGGACCTGGGCTATGGCTACACCTTC.

This clonotype has at least ten counts. The gene calls are TRBV18 and TRBJ2-5; 7 positions match TRBD1. V lost 5 bases, J lost 1 base, and 1 base stayed unmatched. Germline assignment: CDR1 KGHSH and CDR2 LQKENI. This CDR3 has 13 amino acids. CDR3 sequence reads: CASSDRVQETQYF. The CDR3 coding sequence is TGTGCCAGCTCAGACAGGGTCCAAGAGACCCAGTACTTC.

The sample holds a few counts of this clonotype. The rearrangement joins TRBV3-1 to TRBJ1-6, with D possibly TRBD1 on 5 matching bases. Germline lookup yields CDR1 LGHDT and CDR2 YNNKEL (reference sequence). V lost 1 base and J 9 bases, leaving 19 bases between the germline ends. The CDR3 loop spans 17 amino acids. The CDR3 here is CASSQVGGPGTVSPLHF. In DNA, the CDR3 is TGTGCCAGCAGCCAAGTTGGGGGTCCAGGGACGGTTTCACCCCTCCACTTT.

This clonotype was observed a few times. The V call is TRBV20-1, the J call TRBJ2-7, with 13 bases aligning to TRBD2. The CDR3 runs to 16 residues. Germline values: CDR1 DFQATT, CDR2 SNEGSKA (reference sequence). The V gene end was trimmed by 6 bases and the J gene end by 5 bases; junction bases not matched to a gene: 13. The CDR3 coding sequence is TGCAGTGCCCAGGGATCCCGTGGACTAGCGGGAGACGAGCAGTACTTC. This gives the protein CSAQGSRGLAGDEQYF.

This clonotype was counted at least ten times. This chain links TRBV28 with TRBJ2-1, with D hard to call. Trimming pared 6 bases from V and 5 bases from J, leaving 14 bases between. This CDR3 region has 14 residues. Germline CDR1 and CDR2: MDHEN and SYDVKM. The CDR3 coding sequence is TGTGCCAGCAGCCCCCCATTGTTCAACAATGAGCAGTTCTTC. It specifies CASSPPLFNNEQFF.

This chain uses TRBV5-1 with TRBJ1-2, with D possibly being TRBD1 (5 bases). The germline CDR1 and CDR2 sequences are SGHRS and YFSETQ. V was pared by 7 bases and J by 2 bases, with 15 bases between. This CDR3 comprises 14 residues. The CDR3 bases are TGCGCCAGCTCTCGGCAGGGCCTAAACTATGGCTACACCTTC. Translated: CASSRQGLNYGYTF.

Details on this clonotype: The conserved final phenylalanine or tryptophan is absent from the CDR3, which likely points to a read error. The chain recombines TRBV6-2 or TRBV6-3 with TRBJ2-1; TRBD1 aligns across 8 bases. The CDR3 has 12 residues. CDR1 MNHEY and CDR2 SVGEGT come from the germline V gene. Unmatched junction bases numbered 5, after V lost 4 bases and J lost 12 bases. For the CDR3, the DNA is TGTGCCAGCAGTTCCCTACAGGGGGGGCAGTTCATC. Protein product: CASSSLQGGQFI.

This clonotype showed up just a few times. The chain combines TRBV10-3 with TRBJ2-5, with 9 nucleotides matching TRBD2. V trimming: 3 bases; J trimming: 4 bases; junction bases outside the gene matches: 9. Germline V CDR1 and CDR2: ENHRY, SYGVKD. The CDR3 has 16 amino acids. CDR3 nucleotides: TGTGCCATCAGTGACTCTTCTCTAGCGGGGAGAGAGACCCAGTACTTC. The encoded protein is CAISDSSLAGRETQYF.

V usage is TRBV7-8 and J usage is TRBJ1-4, with D hard to call. CDR3 length equals 15 residues. Germline loops: CDR1 SGHVS, CDR2 FQNEAQ. Trimming left V 6 bases short and J 6 bases short, with 17 bases between. The CDR3 DNA sequence: TGTGCCAGCAGAACCGGCGGGGATGGGTATGAAAAACTGTTTTTT. This encodes CASRTGGDGYEKLFF.

This clonotype was found many times. The rearrangement joins TRBV29-1 to TRBJ1-1; no reliable D call. Germline V gives CDR1 SQVTM, CDR2 ANQGSEA. Between the trimmed V and J ends, which lost 6 bases and 0 bases, there was a span of 14 bases. CDR3 size: 14 residues. This CDR3 reads CSVDPSPMNTEAFF. CDR3 in DNA: TGCAGCGTGGATCCGTCCCCAATGAACACTGAAGCTTTCTTT.

This clonotype has at least ten counts. V is TRBV29-1 and J is TRBJ2-1; 13 nucleotides match TRBD2. Germline lookup yields CDR1 SQVTM and CDR2 ANQGSEA. With 4 bases clipped from V and 4 bases from J, the junction kept 4 bases outside the gene matches. The CDR3 covers 15 residues. The CDR3 DNA sequence: TGCAGCGTTGGAGGGACTAGCGGGATATACAATGAGCAGTTCTTC. It yields the protein CSVGGTSGIYNEQFF.

This clonotype was counted ten times or more. The chain combines TRBV7-3 with TRBJ1-6; no definite D call. The CDR3 length is 14 residues. Germline assignment: CDR1 SGHTA and CDR2 FQGTGA. Deletions cut 2 bases from V and 5 bases from J, with 7 bases between. The CDR3 DNA follows: TGTGCCAGCAGCTTAGAACCGAATAATTCACCCCTCCACTTT. Protein: CASSLEPNNSPLHF.

The chain joins TRBV28 to TRBJ1-4; D is unresolved. Per the germline V gene, CDR1 is MDHEN and CDR2 is SYDVKM. The length of the CDR3 is 12 residues. V was trimmed by 5 bases and J by 8 bases, leaving 9 bases between them. Here the CDR3 DNA reads TGTGCCAGCAGTCACGTCGGGGAAAAACTGTTTTTT. This codes for CASSHVGEKLFF.

This clonotype occurred many times. The J gene is TRBJ2-3, the V gene TRBV7-2; a possible D gene is TRBD1 (5 bases). The CDR3 runs to 12 residues. Trimming cost V 5 bases and J 5 bases, with 8 bases left between them. Germline V gives CDR1 SGHTA, CDR2 FQGNSA. The CDR3 sequence: CASSPGKDTQYF. The CDR3 DNA sequence: TGTGCCAGCAGCCCAGGGAAAGATACGCAGTATTTT.

V is TRBV18 and J is TRBJ2-3; unclear D gene. V gave up 4 bases and J gave up 3 bases, with 23 bases separating them. This CDR3 has 18 amino acids. The germline V gene has CDR1 KGHSH and CDR2 LQKENI. The CDR3 spells CASSHQVNTGGRTDTQYF. The DNA for the CDR3 is TGTGCCAGCTCACACCAAGTCAATACTGGTGGTCGGACAGATACGCAGTATTTT.

Ten or more counts support this clonotype. This chain uses TRBV5-8 with TRBJ2-1; D unclear. V shed 4 bases and J shed 7 bases, with 9 bases lying between them. The CDR3 runs 12 residues. In germline, CDR1 is SGHTS, CDR2 YDEGEE. CDR3: CASSRLENEQFF. CDR3 coding DNA: TGTGCCAGCAGCCGCCTCGAGAATGAGCAGTTCTTC.

In this sample, this clonotype turned up a few times. The chain links TRBV21-1 to TRBJ2-2; TRBD1, as called in the table, went unchecked against the DNA. TRBV21-1 is given as a pseudogene. This CDR3 has 17 amino acids. In nucleotides, the CDR3 is TGTGCCAGCAGCCCGCCGACCTGGGGGGTCGTCACCGGGGAGCTGTTTTTT. Its translation: CASSPPTWGVVTGELFF.

The sample holds many counts of this clonotype. This chain connects TRBV6-2 or TRBV6-3 to TRBJ1-5; D gene unclear. The germline CDR1 and CDR2 sequences are MNHEY and SVGEGT. V was shortened by 0 bases and J by 7 bases, with 13 bases between the two germline ends. CDR3 size: 15 residues. This CDR3 reads CASSYSRGGGQPQHF. Here the CDR3 DNA reads TGTGCCAGCAGTTACTCGAGAGGTGGTGGGCAGCCCCAGCATTTT.

This clonotype was recorded many times. J is TRBJ2-5 and V is TRBV7-7, with 10 bases fitting TRBD2. The length of the CDR3 is 14 residues. The junction had 5 bases not matched to a gene; V was cut back by 5 bases and J by 5 bases. The germline V gene has CDR1 SSHAT and CDR2 FNYEAQ (reference sequence). The CDR3 region is CASSPSGRQETQYF. The CDR3 DNA reads TGTGCCAGCAGCCCTAGCGGGAGACAGGAGACCCAGTACTTC.

This clonotype was recorded at least ten times. V is TRBV29-1 and J is TRBJ1-3; D not resolved. From germline, CDR1 is SQVTM and CDR2 ANQGSEA. The CDR3 is 14 amino acids. The ends were cut back, 8 bases at V and 0 bases at J, with 14 bases in the middle. CDR3 residues: CSTIRTLSGNTIYF. The CDR3 DNA reads TGCAGCACAATTAGGACCCTCTCTGGAAACACCATATATTTT.

This clonotype was observed many times. The V call is TRBV29-1, the J call TRBJ2-3; 9 nucleotides match TRBD2. The CDR3 is 13 amino acids. V shed 3 bases, J shed 6 bases, and the junction held 4 bases outside the gene matches. The germline V gene has CDR1 SQVTM and CDR2 ANQGSEA. DNA of the CDR3: TGCAGCGTTGAGGGACTAGCCGTCGATACGCAGTATTTT. This codes for CSVEGLAVDTQYF.

In this sample, this clonotype turned up a few times. The rearrangement links TRBV5-1 to TRBJ2-7; TRBD2 matches 10 bases. This CDR3 spans 15 amino acids. Unmatched junction bases numbered 1, after V lost 0 bases and J lost 1 base. Germline V gene data show CDR1 as SGHRS and CDR2 as YFSETQ. The CDR3 region has the DNA TGCGCCAGCAGCTTGGGGACTAGCGGTTCCTACGAGCAGTACTTC. Its protein product is CASSLGTSGSYEQYF.